This passage covers 31 T cell receptor beta chains from one sample sequenced in a study of blood T cell repertoires in COVID-19. This table comes from immunoSEQ multiplex PCR, and its TCRdb copy is limited to in-frame clones, with some not included. The sample shows just over 200,000 clones, around 82% of them seen only once. The sequenced material came from peripheral blood. These receptors were obtained from an older woman with acute or convalescent COVID-19.

This chain connects TRBV28 to TRBJ1-4, with a weak D call TRBD1 (6 bases). Trimming removed 5 bases at V and 7 bases at J, with 17 bases between. The CDR3 totals 15 residues. The germline V gene encodes CDR1 MDHEN and CDR2 SYDVKM. This CDR3 reads CASSPLRQAREKLFF. CDR3 coding DNA: TGTGCCAGCAGTCCCCTACGACAGGCGCGTGAAAAACTGTTTTTT.

This sequence joins TRBV4-1 and TRBJ2-3; TRBD2 matches 13 bases. Losses at the gene ends were 1 base for V and 0 bases for J; bases not matched to a gene: 7. The CDR3 is 19 residues long. Germline V lookup: CDR1 MGHRA, CDR2 YSYEKL. For the CDR3, the DNA is TGCGCCAGCAGCCAAGGCGGGACTAGCGGGATCGGGAGCACAGATACGCAGTATTTT. This codes for CASSQGGTSGIGSTDTQYF.

This CDR3 reads CSASLGGAQYF. CDR3 in DNA: TGCAGTGCTAGTCTTGGGGGGGCGCAGTACTTC. This chain uses TRBV20-1 with TRBJ2-7; the D gene is possibly TRBD2 (7 bases). The CDR3 spans 11 residues. The germline V gene encodes CDR1 DFQATT and CDR2 SNEGSKA (reference sequence). V lost 3 bases to trimming and J lost 9 bases, with 12 bases between them.

This chain uses TRBV27 with TRBJ1-6; 9 bases fit TRBD1. CDR1 and CDR2 from the germline V gene are MNHEY and SMNVEV (reference sequence). CDR3 size: 16 residues. V was pared by 5 bases and J by 5 bases, with 7 bases of the junction left unmatched. The CDR3 loop reads CASSLGTGRDNSPLHF. The CDR3 nucleotides read TGTGCCAGCAGTCTCGGGACAGGGAGGGATAATTCACCCCTCCACTTT.

The chain links TRBV28 to TRBJ2-7; the match to TRBD2 covers 12 bases. The CDR3 has 15 residues. J gave up 5 bases and V 1 base, and 3 bases lay outside the gene matches. Germline-derived CDR1 and CDR2 are MDHEN and SYDVKM. CDR3 region: CASSLFRLAGDEQYF. Written as DNA, the CDR3 is TGTGCCAGCAGTTTATTTAGACTAGCGGGAGACGAGCAGTACTTC. Looking up the rest from reference TRBV28 and TRBJ2-7 gives the full variable domain: DVKVTQSSRYLVKRTGEKVFLECVQDMDHENMFWYRQDPGLGLRLIYFSYDVKMKEKGDIPEGYSVSREKKERFSLILESASTNQTSMYLCASSLFRLAGDEQYFGPGTRLTVT.

V is TRBV29-1 and J is TRBJ2-1, with TRBD1 matching over 7 bases. CDR3 size: 13 residues. Germline V gene sequence: CDR1 SQVTM, CDR2 ANQGSEA. V lost 4 bases to trimming and J lost 5 bases; unmatched junction nucleotides: 5. CDR3 nucleotides: TGCAGCGTTGGTAGGACAGGCAACAATGAGCAGTTCTTC. Its translation: CSVGRTGNNEQFF.

This rearrangement joins TRBV28 to TRBJ1-1; a weak D match, TRBD1 (6 bases). The CDR3 loop spans 13 amino acids. Trimming left V 5 bases short and J 3 bases short, with 10 bases between. CDR1 MDHEN and CDR2 SYDVKM come from the germline V gene. The CDR3 coding sequence is TGTGCCAGCAGTCTGGACAGTTACACTGAAGCTTTCTTT. Translating gives CASSLDSYTEAFF.

This chain's CDR3 is CASSLRLAGVGEQYF. The DNA of the CDR3 is TGTGCCAGCAGCCTCAGACTAGCGGGAGTTGGGGAGCAGTACTTC. The chain combines TRBV11-2 with TRBJ2-7; 12 nucleotides match TRBD2. The germline V gene encodes CDR1 SGHAT and CDR2 FQNNGV. The CDR3 loop spans 15 amino acids. Trimming removed 5 bases from V and 7 bases from J; junction bases left unmatched: 9.

CDR3 sequence: CAARGNYGYTF. For the CDR3, the DNA is TGTGCCGCGCGAGGGAACTATGGCTACACCTTC. The chain has TRBV6-6 and TRBJ1-2, with D uncertain. Germline V gives CDR1 MNHNY, CDR2 SVGAGI (reference sequence). CDR3 length: 11 amino acids. V was pared by 11 bases and J by 2 bases, with 9 bases between.

This chain joins TRBV27 and TRBJ1-3; the D is unclear. Germline V CDR1 and CDR2: MNHEY, SMNVEV (reference sequence). Deletions cut 3 bases from V and 0 bases from J, with 12 bases between. The CDR3 spans 16 residues. CDR3 sequence (DNA): TGTGCCAGCAGTTTCTCTGCGGCTAGCTCTGGAAACACCATATATTTT. Its translation is CASSFSAASSGNTIYF.

J is TRBJ2-1 and V is TRBV10-1, with D hard to call. CDR3 size: 11 residues. Deletions cut 3 bases from V and 9 bases from J, with 6 bases between. CDR1 and CDR2 from the germline V gene are WNHNN and SYGVQD (reference sequence). The DNA for the CDR3 is TGCGCCAGCAGTGAATCGGGTGAGCAGTTCTTC. Amino acid sequence: CASSESGEQFF.

V and J are TRBV27 and TRBJ1-5, with no clear D. This CDR3 contains 13 residues. V was clipped by 0 bases and J by 7 bases, with 7 bases between them. Germline CDR1 MNHEY, CDR2 SMNVEV (reference sequence). In DNA, the CDR3 is TGTGCCAGCAGTTTATCAATCCAACAGCCCCAGCATTTT. Translated, it gives CASSLSIQQPQHF.

The gene calls are TRBV3-1 (or the pseudogene TRBV3-2) and TRBJ2-1, with 7 positions matching TRBD2. CDR1 and CDR2 (germline): LGHDT, YNNKEL (reference sequence). V gave up 3 bases and J gave up 10 bases; unmatched junction bases: 3. This CDR3 comprises 12 residues. This chain's CDR3 is CASSQGAGEQFF. The CDR3 DNA reads TGTGCCAGCAGCCAGGGAGCGGGGGAGCAGTTCTTC.

The chain uses TRBV10-3 and TRBJ1-4; 8 bases align to TRBD1. V lost 3 bases, J lost 6 bases, and 6 bases stayed unmatched. CDR3 length: 15 amino acids. Per germline, CDR1 ENHRY and CDR2 SYGVKD. The CDR3 region has the DNA TGTGCCATCAGTGATGGCGGGACAGGAGATGAAAAACTGTTTTTT. It codes for CAISDGGTGDEKLFF.

The chain links TRBV4-2 to TRBJ2-1; 14 bases align to TRBD2. The CDR3 has 18 residues. Losses at the gene ends were 4 bases for V and 6 bases for J; bases not matched to a gene: 11. Germline V gene lookup returns CDR1 LGHNA and CDR2 YNFKEQ. As DNA, the CDR3 is TGTGCCAGCAGCCGGCCTCTTTCGGGACTAGCGGGAGTCAATGAGCAGTTCTTC. Translated: CASSRPLSGLAGVNEQFF.

The J gene is TRBJ2-3, the V gene TRBV2; TRBD2 aligns across 10 bases. This CDR3 is 14 amino acids long. Trimming at V came to 7 bases and at J to 3 bases, leaving 4 bases not matched to a gene. Per the germline V gene, CDR1 is SNHLY and CDR2 is FYNNEI. In DNA, the CDR3 is TGTGCCAGCATATTACTAGCGGGGACAGATACGCAGTATTTT. It codes for CASILLAGTDTQYF.

The V gene is TRBV30, the J gene TRBJ2-7, with TRBD1 identical over 7 bases. After removal of 2 bases from V and 4 bases from J, the junction contained 5 bases not matched to a gene. The CDR3 has 13 amino acids. Germline lookup yields CDR1 GTSNPN and CDR2 SVGIG (reference sequence). CDR3 sequence reads: CAWSTTGLYEQYF. DNA for the CDR3: TGTGCCTGGAGTACGACAGGGCTTTACGAGCAGTACTTC. Based on the CDR3 plus reference TRBV30 and TRBJ2-7, the full variable domain is SQTIHQWPATLVQPVGSPLSLECTVEGTSNPNLYWYRQAAGRGLQLLFYSVGIGQISSEVPQNLSASRPQDRQFILSSKKLLLSDSGFYLCAWSTTGLYEQYFGPGTRLTVT.

The chain joins TRBV7-2 to TRBJ2-7; D gene ambiguous. The germline CDR1 and CDR2 sequences are SGHTA and FQGNSA. CDR3 length equals 13 residues. V was trimmed by 2 bases and J by 3 bases, leaving 8 bases between them. This chain's CDR3 is CASSLSSGYEQYF. CDR3 coding DNA: TGTGCCAGCAGCTTATCTTCCGGCTACGAGCAGTACTTC.

This sequence joins TRBV29-1 and TRBJ2-3; 8 bases are a match to TRBD2. This CDR3 has 16 amino acids. Germline V gene sequence: CDR1 SQVTM, CDR2 ANQGSEA. V gave up 4 bases and J gave up 9 bases; unmatched junction bases: 18. This CDR3 is CSVVLFTGGPTRTQYF. Here the CDR3 DNA reads TGCAGCGTTGTATTATTTACGGGAGGGCCTACTAGGACGCAGTATTTT.

The chain combines TRBV18 with TRBJ2-7; 7 bases map to TRBD2. V lost 6 bases to trimming and J lost 3 bases; unmatched junction nucleotides: 11. Germline V CDR1 and CDR2: KGHSH, LQKENI. The CDR3 loop spans 15 amino acids. The CDR3 DNA reads TGTGCCAGCTCCCCAGGACTAGTGGGGAACTACGAGCAGTACTTC. It codes for CASSPGLVGNYEQYF. Supplemented by reference TRBV18 and TRBJ2-7, the full variable domain reads NAGVMQNPRHLVRRRGQEARLRCSPMKGHSHVYWYRQLPEEGLKFMVYLQKENIIDESGMPKERFSAEFPKEGPSILRIQQVVRGDSAAYFCASSPGLVGNYEQYFGPGTRLTVT.

The chain joins TRBV5-5 to TRBJ2-6; the match to TRBD1 covers 10 bases. CDR3 size: 17 residues. The V segment lost 3 bases and the J segment 2 bases; nucleotides outside the gene matches: 5. Germline assignment: CDR1 SGHKS and CDR2 YYEKEE (reference sequence). CDR3 DNA sequence: TGTGCCAGCAGCTGGGACAGGGGTTTTACTGGGGCCAACGTCCTGACTTTC. Translating it yields CASSWDRGFTGANVLTF.

The rearrangement joins TRBV3-1 (or the pseudogene TRBV3-2) to TRBJ1-2; TRBD1 matches 8 bases. The J segment lost 8 bases and the V segment lost 4 bases, leaving 9 bases of the junction unmatched. The CDR3 is 14 residues long. CDR1 is LGHDT and CDR2 is YNNKEL in the germline V gene (reference sequence). The CDR3, as DNA: TGTGCCAGCAGCCGGGCAGGGGGCCAGCGGGGCTACACCTTC. This codes for CASSRAGGQRGYTF.

This chain joins TRBV18 and TRBJ2-3, with 12 bases identical to TRBD1. V lost 2 bases and J lost 3; bases outside the gene matches: 12. This CDR3 spans 19 amino acids. The germline gives CDR1 KGHSH, CDR2 LQKENI. CDR3 nucleotides: TGTGCCAGCTCACCAAGTGCGGGACAGGGGGCGATTTGGACAGATACGCAGTATTTT. Protein: CASSPSAGQGAIWTDTQYF.

The gene calls are TRBV28 and TRBJ1-2; D not resolved. The CDR3 runs to 11 residues. The germline gives CDR1 MDHEN, CDR2 SYDVKM. Trimming left V 4 bases short and J 6 bases short, with 6 bases between. The CDR3 nucleotides read TGTGCCAGCAGTTCCTTCGATGGCTACACCTTC. Translation gives CASSSFDGYTF.

V gene TRBV27 combines with J gene TRBJ2-2; TRBD2 matches 11 bases. V dropped 1 base and J dropped 6; count of bases not matched to a gene: 4. The CDR3 length is 16 residues. The germline CDR1 and CDR2 sequences are MNHEY and SMNVEV (reference sequence). The CDR3, as DNA: TGTGCCAGCAGTTTATGGCTAGCGGGAGGCGCCGGGGAGCTGTTTTTT. Its protein is CASSLWLAGGAGELFF.

The chain has TRBV10-3 and TRBJ1-2, with TRBD1 identical over 8 bases. J lost 4 bases, V lost 2 bases, and 3 bases had no gene match. This CDR3 region has 14 residues. Per germline, CDR1 ENHRY and CDR2 SYGVKD. The CDR3 sequence is CAISEETGAYGYTF. In DNA form, the CDR3 reads TGTGCCATCAGTGAGGAGACAGGGGCCTATGGCTACACCTTC.

The genes are TRBV19 and TRBJ2-1; 10 bases fit TRBD2. The CDR3 covers 15 residues. The V gene's germline CDR1 is LNHDA and CDR2 SQIVND (reference sequence). Unmatched junction bases numbered 1, after V lost 5 bases and J lost 0 bases. The CDR3 DNA reads TGTGCCAGTAGTCCTAGCGGGGGCTCCTACAATGAGCAGTTCTTC. This codes for CASSPSGGSYNEQFF.

The sample holds a few counts of this clone. This chain links TRBV5-1 with TRBJ1-1, with 8 positions matching TRBD1. Looked up from germline, CDR1 is SGHRS and CDR2 is YFSETQ. With V trimmed by 4 bases and J by 1 base, 3 bases remained unmatched. The length of the CDR3 is 14 residues. The CDR3 sequence is CASSTGQGNTEAFF. CDR3 sequence (DNA): TGCGCCAGCAGCACCGGACAGGGGAACACTGAAGCTTTCTTT.

This chain links TRBV9 with TRBJ2-1; D might be TRBD2 (5 bases). The length of the CDR3 is 13 residues. Trimming left V 0 bases short and J 8 bases short, with 9 bases between. Germline V gene sequence: CDR1 SGDLS, CDR2 YYNGEE. For the CDR3, the DNA is TGTGCCAGCAGCGTAGTAGAGGGCGATGAGCAGTTCTTC. Amino acid sequence: CASSVVEGDEQFF.

V is TRBV27 and J is TRBJ2-2; 7 nucleotides align to TRBD1. CDR3 length: 16 amino acids. Trimming removed 1 base from V and 4 bases from J; junction bases left unmatched: 6. CDR1 MNHEY and CDR2 SMNVEV come from the germline V gene (reference sequence). The CDR3 reads CASSLWAGGLTGELFF. The CDR3 DNA sequence: TGTGCCAGCAGTTTATGGGCAGGGGGTCTCACCGGGGAGCTGTTTTTT.

The chain employs TRBV29-1 and TRBJ2-3; D is unresolved. V was shortened by 6 bases and J by 2 bases, with 9 bases between the two germline ends. From germline, CDR1 is SQVTM and CDR2 ANQGSEA. The CDR3 length is 12 residues. This CDR3 is CSVEIDTDTQYF. The CDR3 nucleotides are TGCAGCGTAGAAATAGACACAGATACGCAGTATTTT.